The sequence of this T cell receptor beta chain was determined in a study of shared clonotypes between healthy human individuals. The overall study: Three plates each covered CD4 naive and memory; CD8 naive two, CD8 memory one. Overall study results and limits: Of the naive CD4 clonotypes, around 4.9% were shared across a handful of donors. Rarefaction curves obtained for sorted subsets showed sequencing incomplete despite large depth. The low donor count limited represented genetic and exposure-history diversity.

Sequencing was performed with immunoSEQ multiplex PCR; in TCRdb, only in-frame clones are kept and a portion is missing. Among approximately 810,000 clones, 80% to 95% were seen once, and the ten largest hold about 24%. The CDR3 is 13 residues long. CDR1 and CDR2 (germline): GTSNPN, SVGIG (reference sequence). Trimming took off 0 bases at V and 3 bases at J, with 8 bases between the two ends. The naive CD8 population came from CD45RO-negative cells selected for CCR7, without terminally differentiated effector memory CD45RA+ cells. Remarks on this clone: Its antigen is currently unknown.

The sequence was obtained from a man aged 30 to 39 in good health. V and J are TRBV30 and TRBJ1-2; TRBD1 is a possible D gene (5 bases). The sample consisted of naive CD8+ T cells sorted from blood. The CDR3 DNA is TGTGCCTGGAGTGTACCGGGGGACTATGGCTACACCTTC. Translation gives CAWSVPGDYGYTF. The entire variable domain, with the rest obtained from reference TRBV30 and TRBJ1-2, is as follows: SQTIHQWPATLVQPVGSPLSLECTVEGTSNPNLYWYRQAAGRGLQLLFYSVGIGQISSEVPQNLSASRPQDRQFILSSKKLLLSDSGFYLCAWSVPGDYGYTFGSGTRLTVV.